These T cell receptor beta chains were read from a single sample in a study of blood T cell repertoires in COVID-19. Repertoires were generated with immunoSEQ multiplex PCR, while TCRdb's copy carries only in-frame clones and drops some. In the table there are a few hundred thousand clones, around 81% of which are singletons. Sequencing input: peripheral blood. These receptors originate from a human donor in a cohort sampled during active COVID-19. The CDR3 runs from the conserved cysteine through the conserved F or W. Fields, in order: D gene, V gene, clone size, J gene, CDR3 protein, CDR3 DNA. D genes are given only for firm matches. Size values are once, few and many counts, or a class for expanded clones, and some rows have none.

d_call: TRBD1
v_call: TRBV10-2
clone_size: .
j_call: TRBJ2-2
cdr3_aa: CARSGTGDTGELFF
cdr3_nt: TGCGCCAGGTCCGGGACAGGGGACACCGGGGAGCTGTTTTTT

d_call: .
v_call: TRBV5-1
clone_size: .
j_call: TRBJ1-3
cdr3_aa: CASSLTSFSGNTIYF
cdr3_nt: TGCGCCAGCAGCTTGACTTCCTTCTCTGGAAACACCATATATTTT

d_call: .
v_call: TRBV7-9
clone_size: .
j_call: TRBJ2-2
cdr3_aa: CASSQDSGNTGELFF
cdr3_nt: TGTGCCAGCAGCCAGGATAGCGGAAACACCGGGGAGCTGTTTTTT

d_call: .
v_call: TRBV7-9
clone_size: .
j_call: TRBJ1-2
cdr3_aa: CASSPLPGDYGYTF
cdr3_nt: TGTGCCAGCAGCCCCTTGCCGGGGGACTATGGCTACACCTTC

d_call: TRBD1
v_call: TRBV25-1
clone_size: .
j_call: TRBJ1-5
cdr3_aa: CASSNRGSNQPQHF
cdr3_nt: TGTGCCAGCAGTAACAGGGGAAGCAATCAGCCCCAGCATTTT

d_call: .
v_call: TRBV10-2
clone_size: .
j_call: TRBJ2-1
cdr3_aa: CASSGRGMTVNEQFF
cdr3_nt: TGCGCCAGCAGTGGGCGAGGGATGACGGTCAATGAGCAGTTCTTC

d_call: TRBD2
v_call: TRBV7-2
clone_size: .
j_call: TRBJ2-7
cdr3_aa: CASRRTSGSHEQYF
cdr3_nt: TGTGCCAGCAGACGGACTAGCGGGAGTCACGAGCAGTACTTC

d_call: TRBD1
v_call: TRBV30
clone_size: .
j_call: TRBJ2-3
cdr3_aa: CAWSRQGADTQYF
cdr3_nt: TGTGCCTGGAGTAGGCAGGGGGCAGATACGCAGTATTTT

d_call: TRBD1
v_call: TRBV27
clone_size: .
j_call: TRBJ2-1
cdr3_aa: CASSFSTGQGARNEQFF
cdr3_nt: TGTGCCAGCAGTTTTTCGACAGGGCAGGGGGCGCGCAATGAGCAGTTCTTC

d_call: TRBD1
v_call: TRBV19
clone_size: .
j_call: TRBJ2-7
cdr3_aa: CASSPTPGQAYEQYF
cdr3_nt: TGTGCCAGTAGTCCCACCCCGGGACAGGCATACGAGCAGTACTTC

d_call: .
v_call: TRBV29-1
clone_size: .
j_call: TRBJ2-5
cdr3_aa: CSVFRQLQETQYF
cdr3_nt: TGCAGCGTTTTCCGACAGCTACAAGAGACCCAGTACTTC

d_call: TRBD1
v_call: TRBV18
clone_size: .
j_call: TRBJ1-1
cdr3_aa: CASSPLTGDTEAFF
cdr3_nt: TGTGCCAGCTCACCACTGACAGGGGACACTGAAGCTTTCTTT

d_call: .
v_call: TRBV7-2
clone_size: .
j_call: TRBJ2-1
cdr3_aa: CASSHSGGALNEQFF
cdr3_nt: TGTGCCAGCAGCCACTCTGGGGGGGCACTTAATGAGCAGTTCTTC

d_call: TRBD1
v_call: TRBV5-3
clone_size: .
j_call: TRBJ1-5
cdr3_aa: CARSPNPGGGSNQPQHF
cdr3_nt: TGTGCCAGAAGCCCCAATCCAGGGGGCGGTAGCAATCAGCCCCAGCATTTT

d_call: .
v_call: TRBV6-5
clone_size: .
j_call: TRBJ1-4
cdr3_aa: CASSWQTNEKLFF
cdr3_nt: TGTGCCAGCAGTTGGCAGACTAATGAAAAACTGTTTTTT

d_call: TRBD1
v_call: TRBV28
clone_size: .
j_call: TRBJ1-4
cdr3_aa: CASSPSDRLNEKLFF
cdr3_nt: TGTGCCAGCAGTCCGTCGGACAGGCTGAATGAAAAACTGTTTTTT

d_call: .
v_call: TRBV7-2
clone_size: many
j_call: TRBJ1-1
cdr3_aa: CASSFGGSVTEAFF
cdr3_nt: TGTGCCAGCAGCTTCGGGGGGTCGGTGACTGAAGCTTTCTTT

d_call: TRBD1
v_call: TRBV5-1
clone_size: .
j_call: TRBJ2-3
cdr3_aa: CASSRDRVPDTQYF
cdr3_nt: TGCGCCAGCAGCCGGGACAGGGTCCCCGATACGCAGTATTTT

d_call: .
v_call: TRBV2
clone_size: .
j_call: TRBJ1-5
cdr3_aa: CASSGVFGNQPQHF
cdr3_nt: TGTGCCAGCTCAGGGGTATTCGGTAATCAGCCCCAGCATTTT

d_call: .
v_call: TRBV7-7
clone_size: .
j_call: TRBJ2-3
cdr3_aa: CASSLTVGVEGDTQYF
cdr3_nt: TGTGCTAGCAGCTTAACAGTCGGGGTAGAGGGAGATACGCAGTATTTT

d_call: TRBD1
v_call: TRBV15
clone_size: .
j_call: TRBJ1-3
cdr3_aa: CATSRKQGASGNTIYF
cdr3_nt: TGTGCCACCAGCAGAAAACAGGGGGCATCAGGAAACACCATATATTTT

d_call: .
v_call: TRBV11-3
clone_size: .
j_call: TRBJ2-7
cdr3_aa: CASSSTGGAPYEQYF
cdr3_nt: TGTGCCAGCAGCTCCACAGGGGGGGCCCCCTACGAGCAGTACTTC

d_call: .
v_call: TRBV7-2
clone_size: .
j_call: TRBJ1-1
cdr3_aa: CASSLGQSNTEAFF
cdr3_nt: TGTGCCAGCAGCTTAGGACAGAGTAACACTGAAGCTTTCTTT

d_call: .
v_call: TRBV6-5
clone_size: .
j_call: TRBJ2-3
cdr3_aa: CASRLFRGSTDTQYF
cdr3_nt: TGTGCCAGCAGGCTATTCAGGGGAAGCACAGATACGCAGTATTTT

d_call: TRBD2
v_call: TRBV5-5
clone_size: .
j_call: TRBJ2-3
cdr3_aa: CASSPGLAGALWADTQYF
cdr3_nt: TGTGCCAGCAGCCCCGGGCTAGCGGGGGCCTTATGGGCAGATACGCAGTATTTT

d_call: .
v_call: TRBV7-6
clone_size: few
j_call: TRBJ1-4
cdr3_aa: CASRLLQGSATNEKLFF
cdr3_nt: TGTGCCAGCAGGCTCCTCCAGGGATCGGCAACTAATGAAAAACTGTTTTTT

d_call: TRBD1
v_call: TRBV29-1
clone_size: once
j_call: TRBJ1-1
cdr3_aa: CSVSDRLNTEAFF
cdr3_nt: TGCAGCGTCTCGGACAGGTTGAACACTGAAGCTTTCTTT

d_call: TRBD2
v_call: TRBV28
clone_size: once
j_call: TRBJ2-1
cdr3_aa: CASRPPGLYNEQFF
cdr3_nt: TGTGCCAGCAGACCACCGGGACTATACAATGAGCAGTTCTTC

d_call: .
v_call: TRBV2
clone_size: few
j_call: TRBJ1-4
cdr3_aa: CASTKEGGEKLFF
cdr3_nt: TGTGCCAGCACGAAGGAGGGTGGTGAAAAACTGTTTTTT

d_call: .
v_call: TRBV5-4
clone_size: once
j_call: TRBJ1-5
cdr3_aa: CASSLGPGQPQHF
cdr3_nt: TGTGCCAGCAGCCTTGGCCCAGGTCAGCCCCAGCATTTT

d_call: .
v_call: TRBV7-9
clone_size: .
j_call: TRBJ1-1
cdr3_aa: CASSKEGIPNTEAFF
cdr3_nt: TGTGCCAGCAGCAAGGAGGGAATCCCGAACACTGAAGCTTTCTTT

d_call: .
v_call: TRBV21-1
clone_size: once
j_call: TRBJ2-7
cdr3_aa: CASSKEGGRSYEQYF
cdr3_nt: TGTGCCAGCTCCAAAGAGGGGGGGCGCAGCTACGAGCAGTACTTC

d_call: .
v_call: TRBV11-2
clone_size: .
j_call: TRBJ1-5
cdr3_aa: CASSLLRGSDQPQHF
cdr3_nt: TGTGCCAGCAGCTTACTCAGGGGCTCCGATCAGCCCCAGCATTTT

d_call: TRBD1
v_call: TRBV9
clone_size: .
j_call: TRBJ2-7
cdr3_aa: CASSPQGAHEQYF
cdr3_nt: TGTGCCAGCAGCCCACAGGGGGCCCACGAGCAGTACTTC

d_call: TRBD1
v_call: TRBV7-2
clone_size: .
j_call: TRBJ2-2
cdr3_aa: CASSLGTGTGGWGELFF
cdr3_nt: TGTGCCAGCAGCTTAGGGACTGGGACAGGAGGCTGGGGGGAGCTGTTTTTT

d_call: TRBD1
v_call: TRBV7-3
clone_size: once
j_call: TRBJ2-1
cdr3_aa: CASSLTSDRGNEQFF
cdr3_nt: TGTGCCAGCAGCTTAACCTCAGACAGGGGAAATGAGCAGTTCTTC

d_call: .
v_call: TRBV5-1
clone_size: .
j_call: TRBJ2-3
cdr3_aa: CASSLAGADTQYF
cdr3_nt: TGCGCCAGCAGCTTGGCGGGTGCAGATACGCAGTATTTT